This paragraph covers one TCR beta chain sequence. The sample comes from a study of blood T cell repertoires in COVID-19. Study overall: Samples taken during acute and convalescent COVID-19 were collected in the United States, Italy and Spain. Sample material is recorded as cDNA or gDNA derived from T cells, B-cell-depleted T cells, or PBMCs.

In the original analysis: The authors estimated nucleated cell counts from reference gene primer amplification. TCRdb's table, derived via immunoSEQ multiplex PCR, lists solely in-frame clones and lacks some. From that table come the V and J calls and clone size; the DNA was used to work out D and trimming. In the table there are roughly 250,000 clones, roughly 83% of which are singletons. This receptor was obtained from a woman aged 80 or over with acute or convalescent COVID-19. What was sequenced was peripheral blood.

In nucleotides, the CDR3 is TGTGCCAGCAGCTCCAGACCCGTGACAGCGCATGGCTACACCTTC. As protein: CASSSRPVTAHGYTF. This chain uses TRBV7-2 with TRBJ1-2, with TRBD1 as a possible D gene (5 bases). From germline, CDR1 is SGHTA and CDR2 FQGNSA. V was trimmed by 4 bases and J by 6 bases, leaving 18 bases between them. This CDR3 is built from 15 residues.